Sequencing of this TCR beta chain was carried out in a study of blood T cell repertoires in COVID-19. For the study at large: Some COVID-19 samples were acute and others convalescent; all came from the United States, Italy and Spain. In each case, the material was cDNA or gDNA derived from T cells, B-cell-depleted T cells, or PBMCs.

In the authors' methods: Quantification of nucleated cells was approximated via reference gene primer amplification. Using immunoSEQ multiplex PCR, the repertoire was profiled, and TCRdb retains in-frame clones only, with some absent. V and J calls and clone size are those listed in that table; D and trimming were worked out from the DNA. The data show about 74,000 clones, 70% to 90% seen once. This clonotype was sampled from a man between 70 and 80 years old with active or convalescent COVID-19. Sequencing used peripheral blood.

The CDR3 loop reads CASSESGGEQYF. CDR3 sequence (DNA): TGTGCCAGCAGTGAATCGGGAGGCGAGCAGTACTTC. The gene calls are TRBV6-1 and TRBJ2-7, with 7 bases aligning to TRBD2. This CDR3 has 12 residues. J gave up 6 bases and V 2 bases, and 1 base lay outside the gene matches. Germline-derived CDR1 and CDR2 are MNHNS and SASEGT.